This T cell receptor (beta chain) was obtained from a study of monozygotic twins with inflammatory bowel disease. Study observations and caveats: Healthy co-twins had higher TCRbeta inverse Simpson diversity than their IBD twins.

This CDR3 contains 13 residues. The germline V gene has CDR1 KGHDR and CDR2 SFDVKD. No DNA is given; TCRdb re-called the 5' RACE reads and lists each CDR3 protein once. The sample has more than 300,000 distinct CDR3 sequences, and its top ten clones hold 2.5% to 3%. The authors drew 2 to 2.5 ml of blood from each donor. On this clonotype: What it recognizes is unknown.

The receptor's source is a human donor with ulcerative colitis or Crohn's disease, or a healthy co-twin of an affected twin (not recorded which). J is TRBJ1-5 and V is TRBV24-1. The sample was blood. The CDR3: CATSVGRNQPQHF.